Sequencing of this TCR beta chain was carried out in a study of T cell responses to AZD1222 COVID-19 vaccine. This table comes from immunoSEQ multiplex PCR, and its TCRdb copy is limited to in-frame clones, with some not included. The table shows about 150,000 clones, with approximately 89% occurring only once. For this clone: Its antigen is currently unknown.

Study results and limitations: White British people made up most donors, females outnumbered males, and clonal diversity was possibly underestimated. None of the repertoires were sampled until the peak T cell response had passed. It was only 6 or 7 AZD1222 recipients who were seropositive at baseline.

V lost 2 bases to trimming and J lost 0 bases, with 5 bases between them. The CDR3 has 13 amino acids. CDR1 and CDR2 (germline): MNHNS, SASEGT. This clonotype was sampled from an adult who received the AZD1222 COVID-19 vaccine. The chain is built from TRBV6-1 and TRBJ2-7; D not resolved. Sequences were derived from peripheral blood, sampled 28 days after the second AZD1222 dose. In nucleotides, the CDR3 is TGTGCCAGCAGTGAAAGGACCTCCTACGAGCAGTACTTC. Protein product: CASSERTSYEQYF.